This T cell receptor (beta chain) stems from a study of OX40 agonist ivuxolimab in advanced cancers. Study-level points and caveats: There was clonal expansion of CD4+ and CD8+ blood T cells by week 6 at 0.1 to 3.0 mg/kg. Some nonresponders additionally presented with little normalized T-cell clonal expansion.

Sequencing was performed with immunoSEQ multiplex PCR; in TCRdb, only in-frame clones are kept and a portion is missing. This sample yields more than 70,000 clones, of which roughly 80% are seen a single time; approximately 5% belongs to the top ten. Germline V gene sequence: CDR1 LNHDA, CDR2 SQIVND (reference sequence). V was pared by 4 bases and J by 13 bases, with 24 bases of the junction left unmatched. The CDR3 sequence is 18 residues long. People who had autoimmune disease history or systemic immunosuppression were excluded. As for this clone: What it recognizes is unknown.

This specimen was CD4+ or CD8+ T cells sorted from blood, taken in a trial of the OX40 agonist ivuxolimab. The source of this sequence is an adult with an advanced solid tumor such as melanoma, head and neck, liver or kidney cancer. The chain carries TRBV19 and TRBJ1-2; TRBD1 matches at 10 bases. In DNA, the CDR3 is TGTGCCAGTAGTAGCAGACAGGGGGCGATTATAGGGGTCATGGTTGTCACCTTC. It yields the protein CASSSRQGAIIGVMVVTF.